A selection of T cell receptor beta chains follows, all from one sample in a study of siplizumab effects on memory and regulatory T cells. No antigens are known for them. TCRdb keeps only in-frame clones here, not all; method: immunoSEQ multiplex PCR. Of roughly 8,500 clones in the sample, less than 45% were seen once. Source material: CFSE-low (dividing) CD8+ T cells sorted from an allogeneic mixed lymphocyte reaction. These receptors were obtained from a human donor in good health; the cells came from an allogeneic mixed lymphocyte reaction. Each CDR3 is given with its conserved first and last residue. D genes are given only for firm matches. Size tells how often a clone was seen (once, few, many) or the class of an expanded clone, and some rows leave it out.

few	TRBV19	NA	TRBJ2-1	CASSHGAGNEQFF	TGTGCCAGTTCTCACGGGGCGGGCAATGAGCAGTTCTTC
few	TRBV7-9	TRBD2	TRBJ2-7	CASSLEAGAPYEQYF	TGTGCCAGCAGCTTAGAAGCGGGAGCTCCCTACGAGCAGTACTTC
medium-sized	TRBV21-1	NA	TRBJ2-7	CASSFGEASGKSYEQYF	TGTGCCAGCAGCTTCGGGGAGGCTAGCGGGAAATCCTACGAGCAGTACTTC
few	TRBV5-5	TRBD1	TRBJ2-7	CASSLEETGGVRNFYEQYF	TGTGCCAGCAGCTTGGAGGAGACAGGGGGTGTACGTAACTTCTACGAGCAGTACTTC
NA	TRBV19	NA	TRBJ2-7	CASSGGPYEQYF	TGTGCCAGTAGTGGGGGACCATACGAGCAGTACTTC
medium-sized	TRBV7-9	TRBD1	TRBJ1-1	CASSHRDRGLSTEAFF	TGTGCCAGCAGCCATCGGGACAGGGGGCTGAGCACTGAAGCTTTCTTT
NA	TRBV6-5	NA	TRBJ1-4	CASSLAPSLNEKLFF	TGTGCCAGCAGTTTGGCGCCTTCACTTAATGAAAAACTGTTTTTT
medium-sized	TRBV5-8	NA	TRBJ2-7	CASSFTGYEQYF	TGTGCCAGCAGCTTTACAGGGTACGAGCAGTACTTC
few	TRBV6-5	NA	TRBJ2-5	CASSPGTHIQETQYF	TGTGCCAGCAGTCCCGGGACTCACATCCAAGAGACCCAGTACTTC
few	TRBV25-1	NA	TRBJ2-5	CASRPAGFETQYF	TGTGCCAGCAGACCGGCGGGATTCGAGACCCAGTACTTC
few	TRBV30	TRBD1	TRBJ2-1	CAWDRGYNEQFF	TGTGCCTGGGACAGGGGGTACAATGAGCAGTTCTTC
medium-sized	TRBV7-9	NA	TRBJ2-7	CASSLPATGEQYF	TGTGCCAGCAGCTTACCGGCCACCGGCGAGCAGTACTTC
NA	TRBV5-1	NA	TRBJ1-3	CASSRDIGSGNTIYF	TGCGCCAGCAGTCGGGACATTGGCTCTGGAAACACCATATATTTT
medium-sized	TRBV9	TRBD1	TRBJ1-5	CASSATGGDQPQHF	TGTGCCAGCAGCGCCACAGGGGGCGATCAGCCCCAGCATTTT
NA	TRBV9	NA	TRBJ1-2	CASSPQGRRYGYTF	TGTGCCAGCAGCCCCCAGGGACGGCGTTATGGCTACACCTTC
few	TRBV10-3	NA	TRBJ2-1	CAISGVGNEQFF	TGTGCCATCAGTGGCGTAGGCAATGAGCAGTTCTTC
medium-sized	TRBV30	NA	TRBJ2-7	CAWSAAYEQYF	TGTGCCTGGAGTGCCGCCTACGAGCAGTACTTC
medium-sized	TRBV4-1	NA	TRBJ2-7	CASSQGASVSYEQYF	TGCGCCAGCAGCCAAGGTGCTAGCGTCTCCTACGAGCAGTACTTC
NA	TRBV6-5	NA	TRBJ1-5	CASSYGSARPQHF	TGTGCCAGCAGTTACGGCTCGGCGCGGCCCCAGCATTTT
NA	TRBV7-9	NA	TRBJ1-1	CASSQGRHTEAFF	TGTGCCAGCAGCCAGGGGAGGCACACTGAAGCTTTCTTT
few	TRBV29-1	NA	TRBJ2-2	CSAGTGSTGELFF	TGCAGTGCCGGGACCGGAAGCACCGGGGAGCTGTTTTTT
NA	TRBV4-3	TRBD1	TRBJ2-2	CASSPGTGGTGELFF	TGCGCCAGCAGCCCCGGGACAGGGGGCACCGGGGAGCTGTTTTTT
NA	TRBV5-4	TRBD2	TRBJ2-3	CASSRLLAGGPRTQYF	TGTGCCAGCAGCCGCTTACTAGCGGGAGGGCCAAGAACGCAGTATTTT
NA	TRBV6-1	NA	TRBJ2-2	CASSESRSTGELFF	TGTGCCAGCAGTGAATCACGCTCCACCGGGGAGCTGTTTTTT
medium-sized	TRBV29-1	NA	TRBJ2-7	CSVLGGLSYEQYF	TGCAGCGTCCTCGGAGGCCTCTCCTACGAGCAGTACTTC
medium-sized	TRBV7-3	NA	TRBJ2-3	CASSSSQVQATDTQYF	TGTGCCAGCAGCTCCTCCCAAGTACAAGCCACAGATACGCAGTATTTT
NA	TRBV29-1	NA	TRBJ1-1	CSVQDSNTEAFF	TGCAGCGTTCAGGACAGCAACACTGAAGCTTTCTTT
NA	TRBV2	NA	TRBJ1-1	CASSKWTEPMNTEAFF	TGTGCCAGCAGTAAATGGACGGAACCCATGAACACTGAAGCTTTCTTT